The rows below give T cell receptor beta chains drawn from one sample of a study of PD-1 blockade in classical Hodgkin lymphoma. The table came from immunoSEQ multiplex PCR; TCRdb's copy has only in-frame clones and leaves some out. Counted here are around 20,000 clones, more than 75% occurring once; the ten biggest clones make up approximately 7.7%. The input for sequencing was peripheral blood mononuclear cells (PBMCs), taken before the fourth cycle of nivolumab. The receptors derive from a human donor with classical Hodgkin lymphoma. CDR3s include the opening cysteine and the closing phenylalanine or tryptophan. A D gene is named only where the DNA matches it firmly. For some rows the clone size is stated as once, few or many, or as a class when expanded; others skip it.

TRBV7-9	-	TRBD2	TRBJ2-3	CASSPTIRTSGRGDTQYF	TGTGCCAGCAGCCCCACGATTCGGACTAGCGGGAGGGGAGATACGCAGTATTTT
TRBV29-1	-	-	TRBJ1-5	CSVLDGFNQPQHF	TGCAGCGTCCTGGACGGTTTTAATCAGCCCCAGCATTTT
TRBV5-3	-	TRBD1	TRBJ2-5	CARSLGTGKETQYF	TGTGCCAGAAGCTTAGGGACAGGGAAGGAGACCCAGTACTTC
TRBV25-1	once	-	TRBJ1-2	CASSESSAANYGYTF	TGTGCCAGCAGTGAATCGTCGGCAGCGAACTATGGCTACACCTTC
TRBV28	few	-	TRBJ1-2	CASSLYNLRHRVGYGYTF	TGTGCCAGCAGTTTATACAACTTAAGGCACAGGGTGGGCTATGGCTACACCTTC
TRBV2	-	-	TRBJ1-3	CALTDSGPSGNTIYF	TGTGCCCTGACGGACTCGGGACCCTCTGGAAACACCATATATTTT
TRBV10-3	-	-	TRBJ1-2	CAISGGAPPREDYGYTF	TGTGCCATCAGTGGGGGCGCCCCCCCCCGGGAGGACTATGGCTACACCTTC
TRBV7-6	-	-	TRBJ2-5	CASSALHQETQYF	TGTGCCAGCAGCGCACTCCATCAAGAGACCCAGTACTTC
TRBV6-1	few	-	TRBJ2-3	CASSTLGGEADTQYF	TGTGCCAGCAGTACCCTAGGGGGGGAGGCGGATACGCAGTATTTT
TRBV2	once	TRBD1	TRBJ2-1	CASGRGGKYNEQFF	TGTGCCAGCGGACGAGGGGGCAAGTACAATGAGCAGTTCTTC
TRBV27	-	-	TRBJ1-2	CASSLSTGFGQGYTF	TGTGCCAGCAGTTTATCGACAGGATTCGGTCAGGGCTACACCTTC
TRBV27	-	-	TRBJ1-1	CASSLRMGGGWEAFF	TGTGCCAGCAGTTTAAGGATGGGCGGGGGCTGGGAGGCTTTCTTT
TRBV7-2	-	TRBD1	TRBJ1-1	CASSSDRGAEAFF	TGTGCCAGCAGCTCGGACAGGGGCGCTGAAGCTTTCTTT
TRBV5-8	few	TRBD1	TRBJ2-2	CASSFLSQGAQRYYTGELFF	TGTGCCAGCAGCTTCCTGTCACAGGGGGCCCAGAGATACTACACCGGGGAGCTGTTTTTT
TRBV7-2	-	-	TRBJ2-4	CASSLRMRDIQYF	TGTGCCAGCAGCTTAAGGATGCGGGACATTCAGTACTTC
TRBV7-9	-	-	TRBJ2-7	CASSSQGTYEQYF	TGTGCCAGCAGCTCGCAAGGAACCTACGAGCAGTACTTC
TRBV9	-	TRBD1	TRBJ2-3	CASSLGQGATDTQYF	TGTGCCAGCAGCCTGGGACAGGGGGCTACAGATACGCAGTATTTT
TRBV2	few	-	TRBJ1-5	CASSERTENQPQHF	TGTGCCAGCAGTGAACGGACAGAAAATCAGCCCCAGCATTTT
TRBV6-1	-	-	TRBJ1-5	CASSEIGDYNQPQHF	TGTGCCAGCAGCGAAATCGGGGATTACAATCAGCCCCAGCATTTT
TRBV5-1	-	-	TRBJ2-2	CASHRDDTGELFF	TGCGCCAGCCACAGGGACGACACCGGGGAGCTGTTTTTT
TRBV4-1	-	-	TRBJ2-5	CASSQVGGQETQYF	TGCGCCAGCAGCCAAGTAGGCGGTCAAGAGACCCAGTACTTC
TRBV6-6	-	TRBD1	TRBJ1-3	CASSSWTGSGNTIYF	TGTGCCAGCAGCAGTTGGACAGGCTCTGGAAACACCATATATTTT
TRBV7-9	-	TRBD1	TRBJ1-5	CASSRTGLNQPQHF	TGTGCCAGCAGCCGGACAGGGCTAAATCAGCCCCAGCATTTT
TRBV7-8	-	TRBD2	TRBJ2-4	CASSSGLAGRYGGKNIQYF	TGTGCCAGCAGCTCCGGACTAGCGGGGCGATACGGCGGCAAAAACATTCAGTACTTC
TRBV9	-	-	TRBJ2-1	CASSPHREGYNEQFF	TGTGCCAGCAGCCCACACAGGGAGGGTTACAATGAGCAGTTCTTC
TRBV5-4	-	TRBD1	TRBJ2-1	CGSSLGQVPYNEQFF	TGTGGGAGCAGCTTGGGACAGGTCCCCTACAATGAGCAGTTCTTC
TRBV4-1	-	-	TRBJ1-1	CASSQVKAGSAEAFF	TGCGCCAGCAGCCAAGTTAAGGCAGGAAGTGCTGAAGCTTTCTTT
TRBV20-1	-	TRBD1	TRBJ2-7	CSADRGHEQYF	TGCAGTGCTGACAGGGGTCACGAGCAGTACTTC
TRBV7-3	-	-	TRBJ2-2	CASSFGPGNTGELFF	TGTGCCAGCAGCTTCGGCCCCGGGAACACCGGGGAGCTGTTTTTT
TRBV7-8	-	TRBD2	TRBJ2-7	CASSLAGGAYEQYF	TGTGCCAGCAGCTTAGCCGGGGGGGCTTACGAGCAGTACTTC
TRBV19	-	-	TRBJ2-1	CASTRAGDNEQFF	TGTGCCAGTACCCGAGCAGGGGACAATGAGCAGTTCTTC
TRBV23-1	-	-	TRBJ1-3	CASRRKWTDTGNTIYF	TGCGCCAGCAGACGAAAGTGGACGGATACTGGAAACACCATATATTTT
TRBV28	-	TRBD2	TRBJ2-4	CASSPGNSGTWNIQYF	TGTGCCAGCAGCCCAGGCAATAGCGGGACGTGGAACATTCAGTACTTC
TRBV12-5	-	-	TRBJ2-3	CASGLDTGTDTQYF	TGTGCTAGTGGTCTCGACACAGGCACAGATACGCAGTATTTT
TRBV7-2	-	-	TRBJ2-6	CASVPRTGANVLTF	TGTGCCAGCGTACCGAGAACCGGGGCCAACGTCCTGACTTTC
TRBV6-1	-	-	TRBJ1-1	CASSERGLNTEAFF	TGTGCCAGCAGTGAACGAGGGTTGAACACTGAAGCTTTCTTT
TRBV7-2	-	-	TRBJ2-1	CASSLFRGLQSSYNEQFF	TGTGCCAGCAGCCTTTTTCGGGGCCTGCAAAGCTCCTACAATGAGCAGTTCTTC
TRBV28	-	TRBD1	TRBJ2-7	CASDQRGREQYF	TGTGCCAGCGACCAAAGGGGGCGCGAGCAGTACTTC
TRBV28	-	TRBD1	TRBJ2-7	CASSSPDRGEYF	TGTGCCAGCAGTTCTCCGGACAGGGGGGAGTACTTC
TRBV5-1	-	TRBD1	TRBJ2-5	CASSSWTGVETQYF	TGCGCCAGCAGCTCCTGGACAGGGGTGGAGACCCAGTACTTC
TRBV28	-	TRBD1	TRBJ1-5	CASSPPRDRVKQPQHF	TGTGCCAGCAGTCCTCCCCGGGACAGGGTTAAACAGCCCCAGCATTTT
TRBV27	-	TRBD2	TRBJ2-2	CASSYTTFGSPTSGNTGELFF	TGTGCCAGCAGTTATACGACCTTCGGGAGTCCGACTAGCGGGAACACCGGGGAGCTGTTTTTT
TRBV28	-	-	TRBJ1-2	CASSQGYGYTF	TGTGCCAGCAGTCAGGGATATGGCTACACCTTC
TRBV4-1	-	TRBD1	TRBJ2-2	CASSLTGGAAGELFF	TGCGCCAGCAGTCTAACAGGGGGCGCCGCCGGGGAGCTGTTTTTT
TRBV27	-	TRBD1	TRBJ2-1	CASTWGTGGGHYYNEQFF	TGTGCCAGCACCTGGGGGACAGGGGGAGGGCACTACTACAATGAGCAGTTCTTC
TRBV5-8	-	-	TRBJ1-1	CASVWIEAFF	TGTGCCAGCGTCTGGATCGAAGCTTTCTTT
TRBV7-9	-	TRBD2	TRBJ2-1	CASSLASGSRWEQFF	TGTGCCAGCAGCTTAGCTAGCGGGAGTCGGTGGGAGCAGTTCTTC
TRBV15	-	-	TRBJ2-7	CATSRDRGGSYEQYF	TGTGCCACCAGCAGAGATAGAGGGGGATCCTACGAGCAGTACTTC